This T cell receptor beta chain is drawn from a study of Ad26.COV2.S vaccination and SARS-CoV-2 variants. Overall study context: The study gave Ad26.COV2.S intramuscularly, once or twice 56 days apart.

General observations from the study: Similar non-spike TCR breadth was observed in recipients of vaccine and of placebo.

Profiling relied on immunoSEQ multiplex PCR, and the TCRdb table lists in-frame clones only, not all of them. Among under 400,000 clones listed, roughly 84% were seen once. A remark on this clone: Its antigen is undetermined.

V lost 0 bases and J lost 2, with 11 bases in between. This CDR3 region has 15 residues. Germline V lookup: CDR1 GTSNPN, CDR2 SVGIG (reference sequence). The treatment denotes: around 19 received Ad26.COV2.S at low or high dose, single or two shots; several received placebo; per-sample allocation not given. Day 63 after the first injection of vaccine or placebo was the sampling time. The specimen was peripheral blood, collected in a trial of Ad26.COV2.S vaccine versus placebo. The receptor comes from a person aged 18-60 years who received the Ad26.COV2.S COVID-19 vaccine or a placebo. The rearrangement uses TRBV30 and TRBJ1-5, with D possibly being TRBD1 (5 bases). CDR3 sequence (DNA): TGTGCCTGGAGTGTAGGGCGGGACGGCAATCAGCCCCAGCATTTT. Translation: CAWSVGRDGNQPQHF. The whole variable domain, filled in from reference TRBV30 and TRBJ1-5, reads SQTIHQWPATLVQPVGSPLSLECTVEGTSNPNLYWYRQAAGRGLQLLFYSVGIGQISSEVPQNLSASRPQDRQFILSSKKLLLSDSGFYLCAWSVGRDGNQPQHFGDGTRLSIL.